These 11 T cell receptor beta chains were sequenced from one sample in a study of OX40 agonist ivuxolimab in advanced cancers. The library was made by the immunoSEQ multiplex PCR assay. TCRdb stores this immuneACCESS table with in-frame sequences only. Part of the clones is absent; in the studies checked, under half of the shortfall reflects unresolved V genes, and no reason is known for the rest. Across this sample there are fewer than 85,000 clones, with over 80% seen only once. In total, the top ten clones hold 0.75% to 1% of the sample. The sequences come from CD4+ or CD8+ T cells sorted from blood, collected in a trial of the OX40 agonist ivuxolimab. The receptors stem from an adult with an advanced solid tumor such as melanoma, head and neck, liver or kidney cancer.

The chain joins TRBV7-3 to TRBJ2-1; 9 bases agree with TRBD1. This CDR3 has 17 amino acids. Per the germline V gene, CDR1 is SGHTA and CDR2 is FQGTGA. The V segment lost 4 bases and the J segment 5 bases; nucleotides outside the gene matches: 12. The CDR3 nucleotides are TGTGCCAGCAGCTCACGGGGCGGACAGGGGACAAACAATGAGCAGTTCTTC. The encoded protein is CASSSRGGQGTNNEQFF.

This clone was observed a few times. CDR3 residues: CASSFDPTPFF. The CDR3 DNA reads as TGTGCCAGCAGCTTCGACCCCACCCCGTTCTTC. The V and J genes are TRBV7-9 and TRBJ2-1; no clear D gene. CDR1 and CDR2 (germline): SEHNR, FQNEAQ (reference sequence). Trimming took 3 bases from V and 15 from J, leaving 12 bases between them. The CDR3 runs 11 residues.

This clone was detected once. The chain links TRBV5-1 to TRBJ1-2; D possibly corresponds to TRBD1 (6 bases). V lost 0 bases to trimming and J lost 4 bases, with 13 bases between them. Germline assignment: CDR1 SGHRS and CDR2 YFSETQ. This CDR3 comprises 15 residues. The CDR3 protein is CASSLAGGPTYGYTF. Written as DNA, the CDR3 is TGCGCCAGCAGCTTGGCCGGGGGCCCCACCTATGGCTACACCTTC.

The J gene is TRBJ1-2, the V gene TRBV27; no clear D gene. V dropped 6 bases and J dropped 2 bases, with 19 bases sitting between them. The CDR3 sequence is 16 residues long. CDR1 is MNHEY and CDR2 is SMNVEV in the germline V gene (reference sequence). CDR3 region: CASSRTQGPRNYGYTF. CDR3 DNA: TGTGCCAGCAGCCGCACACAAGGACCTCGGAACTATGGCTACACCTTC.

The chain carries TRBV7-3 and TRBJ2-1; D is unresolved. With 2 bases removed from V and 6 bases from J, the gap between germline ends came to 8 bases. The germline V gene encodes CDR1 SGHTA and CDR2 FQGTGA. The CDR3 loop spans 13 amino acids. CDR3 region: CASSLRAANEQFF. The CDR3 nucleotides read TGTGCCAGCAGCTTACGGGCAGCCAATGAGCAGTTCTTC.

Written as DNA, the CDR3 is TGTGCCAGCTCGCTGGGGACTAGCGACACCGGGGAGCTGTTTTTT. Residues: CASSLGTSDTGELFF. The chain employs TRBV18 and TRBJ2-2, with 10 nucleotides matching TRBD2. The CDR3 extends over 15 amino acids. J gave up 3 bases and V 6 bases, and 4 bases lay outside the gene matches. In germline, CDR1 is KGHSH, CDR2 LQKENI.

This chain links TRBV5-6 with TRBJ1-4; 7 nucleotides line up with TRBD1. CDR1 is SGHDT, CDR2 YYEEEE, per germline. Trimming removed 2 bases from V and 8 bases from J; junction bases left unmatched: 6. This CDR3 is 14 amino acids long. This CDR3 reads CASSLLTGNEKLFF. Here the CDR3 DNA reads TGTGCCAGCAGCTTACTGACAGGGAACGAAAAACTGTTTTTT.

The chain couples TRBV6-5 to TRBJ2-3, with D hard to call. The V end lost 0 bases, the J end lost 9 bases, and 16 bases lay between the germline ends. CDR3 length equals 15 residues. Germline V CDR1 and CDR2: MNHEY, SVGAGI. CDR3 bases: TGTGCCAGCAGTTACTCGAAAGGTGGGGAAGACACGCAGTATTTT. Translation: CASSYSKGGEDTQYF.

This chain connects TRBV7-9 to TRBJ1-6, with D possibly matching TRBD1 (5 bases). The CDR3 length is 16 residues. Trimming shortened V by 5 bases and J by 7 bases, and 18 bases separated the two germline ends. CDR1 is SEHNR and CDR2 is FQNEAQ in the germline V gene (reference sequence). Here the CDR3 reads CASSLGGANNNSPLHF. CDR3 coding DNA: TGTGCCAGCAGCCTGGGAGGGGCTAATAACAATTCACCCCTCCACTTT.

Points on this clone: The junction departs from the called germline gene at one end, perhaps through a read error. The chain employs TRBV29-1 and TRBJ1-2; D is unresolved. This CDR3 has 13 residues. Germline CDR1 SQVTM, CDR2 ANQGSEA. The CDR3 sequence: CSVEVAVRSGYTF. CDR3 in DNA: TGCAGCGTGGAAGTGGCAGTAAGGAGTGGCTACACCTTC.

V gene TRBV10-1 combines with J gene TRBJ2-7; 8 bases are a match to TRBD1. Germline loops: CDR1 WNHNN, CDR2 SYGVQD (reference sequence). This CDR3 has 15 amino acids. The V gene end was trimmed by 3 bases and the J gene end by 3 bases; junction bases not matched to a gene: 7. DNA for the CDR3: TGCGCCAGCAGTGAACAGGGGGTTAACGTCTACGAGCAGTACTTC. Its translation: CASSEQGVNVYEQYF.